This entry concerns a single T cell receptor beta chain. It has no known antigen specificity. No base quality information exists; no much larger clone differs at one position. In the germline V gene, CDR1 corresponds to MDHEN and CDR2 to SYDVKM. V drops 3 bases and J drops 1 base, leaving 9 bases in between. The CDR3, from cysteine to phenylalanine, totals 14 residues. The retained sequence is limited to the CDR3, 42 bases, with the frame set at the first base. The source of the sample is a study of sequential checkpoint blockade in melanoma (dated by TCRdb to between 2019 and 2020). In terms of the full investigation: Using 1:1 randomization, the trial assigned patients either to first-line nivolumab followed by ipilimumab (arm A) or to ipilimumab followed by nivolumab (arm B). Maintenance nivolumab came after each of the two trial sequences.

Beyond this particular receptor, the publication reports: The model for predicting response that combines TCR metrics with mutation burden needs to be validated in larger, independent patient cohorts.

Per the publication, the treatment or condition label means: randomized to nivolumab then ipilimumab (arm A) or the reverse (arm B). None of the trial patients had been given prior DNA-damaging chemotherapy. A FACS Aria II flow cytometer was used to sort live CD3+CD8+ cells that were negative for CD19 and CD56 from thawed PBMCs. CheckMate 064, a randomized, open-label phase II trial of sequential checkpoint blockade, was the source of the samples, all of which came from patients with melanoma. Peripheral blood mononuclear cells were obtained through leukapheresis, purified using Ficoll-Paque, and frozen in human serum containing approximately 11% DMSO. Immediately after sorting, the purity of sorted blood CD3+CD8+ cells was verified to be >95%, after which DNA was extracted. The immunoSEQ Assay was used to immunosequence TCRbeta CDR3 regions from genomic DNA. Prior to high-throughput sequencing, genomic DNA was amplified by bias-controlled multiplex PCR. The paper's data handling went like this. To quantify the absolute abundance of each unique TCRbeta CDR3 region, the sequences were collapsed and filtered. Clonality, defined as 1 minus Pielou's evenness, was calculated using productive rearrangements only. Clones with significantly greater frequencies in on-treatment versus baseline samples were identified using a previously published method. TCRdb carries this immuneACCESS record with in-frame sequences only. Its versions omit some clonotypes, under half of them owing to an unresolved V gene in the studies checked, with the rest unexplained. The V and J calls and clone size come from that table; D and trimming were worked out from the DNA. This sample comprises around 41,000 clones, 86% of them detected only once. Around 12% of the sample lies in the top ten.

The source material was CD8+ T cells sorted from blood (inferred from file names), sampled from a patient given nivolumab and ipilimumab in sequence. This receptor was taken from a human donor with melanoma. The rearranged segments are TRBV28 and TRBJ1-1; no D gene call is confident. The DNA is as follows: TGTGCCAGCAGTTTGTCGCGGAGGAACACTGAAGCTTTCTTT. Its protein reads: CASSLSRRNTEAFF. Beyond the CDR3, the reference TRBV28 and TRBJ1-1 genes provide the residues; the full variable domain reads: DVKVTQSSRYLVKRTGEKVFLECVQDMDHENMFWYRQDPGLGLRLIYFSYDVKMKEKGDIPEGYSVSREKKERFSLILESASTNQTSMYLCASSLSRRNTEAFFGQGTRLTVV.